This T cell receptor (beta chain) stems from a study of shared T cell receptors in the human thymus. Repertoires were generated with immunoSEQ multiplex PCR, while TCRdb's copy carries only in-frame clones and drops some. Seen here are hundreds of thousands of clones, approximately 90% observed once, and the top ten hold 0.0085% to 0.012%. A further study also used this sample, focusing on human thymus T cells. That paper states: Healthy Finnish infants undergoing corrective surgery for congenital heart defects provided the donor material. Thymus tissue for the work was resected from patients undergoing corrective heart surgery. Thymic and blood repertoires appeared to display a bias in their usage of V and J genes. Related work showed strongly overlapping thymic repertoires across unrelated individuals.

Source material: thymocytes. This receptor was identified in a boy younger than two with a congenital heart defect.

The CDR3 DNA follows: TGTGCCAGTAGCGGGGGGCCCCCTGATGGTCTTAGCTATTTCTTT. This encodes CASSGGPPDGLSYFF. The chain recombines TRBV19 with TRBJ1-1, with D possibly TRBD1 on 6 matching bases. This CDR3 comprises 15 residues. Trimming shortened V by 6 bases and J by 13 bases, and 27 bases separated the two germline ends. Germline V gene data show CDR1 as LNHDA and CDR2 as SQIVND (reference sequence).